A single sample gave rise to the 30 T cell receptor beta chains below, sequenced in a study of technical replicates of blood from a handful of donors. Clones were read by immunoSEQ multiplex PCR, and TCRdb kept only the in-frame ones, dropping some. The repertoire includes about 82,000 clones, 85% to 95% of them detected once, and approximately 0.42% sits in the top ten. Sequencing was done on a sample of T cells isolated from PBMCs. The receptors derive from a human donor in good health.

This clone was detected once. The rearrangement joins TRBV7-3 to TRBJ2-7; 7 bases are a match to TRBD2. This CDR3 has 12 amino acids. The germline V gene has CDR1 SGHTA and CDR2 FQGTGA. With V trimmed by 8 bases and J by 5 bases, 6 bases remained unmatched. In nucleotides, the CDR3 is TGTGCCAGCTCTACGGGGGGTAACGAGCAGTACTTC. This encodes CASSTGGNEQYF.

The V gene is TRBV18, the J gene TRBJ1-3; D is uncertain. The CDR3 length is 12 residues. Trimming shortened V by 3 bases and J by 4 bases, and 4 bases separated the two germline ends. Germline V CDR1 and CDR2: KGHSH, LQKENI. The CDR3 region is CASSPEGNTIYF. CDR3 DNA: TGTGCCAGCTCACCGGAGGGAAACACCATATATTTT.

The rearrangement uses TRBV11-2 and TRBJ1-1; 7 bases map to TRBD1. This CDR3 region has 14 residues. Germline V gene data show CDR1 as SGHAT and CDR2 as FQNNGV. With 4 bases clipped from V and 4 bases from J, the junction kept 6 bases outside the gene matches. The CDR3: CASSSPGQATEAFF. Here the CDR3 DNA reads TGTGCCAGCAGCTCCCCCGGACAGGCCACTGAAGCTTTCTTT.

On this clone itself: The germline gene is not matched at one end of the junction; a read error may be the cause. The genes are TRBV27 and TRBJ2-1; D gene uncertain. The CDR3 covers 13 residues. Germline V gene lookup returns CDR1 MNHEY and CDR2 SMNVEV (reference sequence). CDR3 nucleotides: TGTGCCAGCGGTTTTAGCTCCTACAATGAGCAGTTCTTC. It is translated as CASGFSSYNEQFF.

The chain uses TRBV13 and TRBJ1-4; D is unclear. Trimming took 2 bases from V and 0 from J, leaving 4 bases between them. The length of the CDR3 is 14 residues. Germline V gene lookup returns CDR1 PRHDT and CDR2 FYEKMQ (reference sequence). CDR3 nucleotide sequence: TGTGCCAGCAGCTTACGGGCAACTAATGAAAAACTGTTTTTT. Protein sequence: CASSLRATNEKLFF.

The gene calls are TRBV5-6 and TRBJ2-5; 14 positions agree with TRBD2. The V and J ends lost 4 bases and 0 bases, in that order; junction bases with no gene match: 5. CDR1 SGHDT and CDR2 YYEEEE come from the germline V gene. This CDR3 region has 17 residues. The CDR3 loop reads CASSAGLAGVYQETQYF. CDR3 nucleotide sequence: TGTGCCAGCAGCGCGGGACTAGCGGGAGTATACCAAGAGACCCAGTACTTC.

The V call is TRBV7-9, the J call TRBJ1-2; 7 nucleotides align to TRBD1. Germline V gene data show CDR1 as SEHNR and CDR2 as FQNEAQ (reference sequence). The trim removed 1 base at V and 4 bases at J, leaving 3 bases unmatched. The CDR3 totals 14 residues. CDR3 sequence (DNA): TGTGCCAGCAGCTTAGTAGGGGGCGGCTATGGCTACACCTTC. This encodes CASSLVGGGYGYTF.

The chain is built from TRBV6-1 and TRBJ2-7; 7 positions agree with TRBD2. Germline lookup yields CDR1 MNHNS and CDR2 SASEGT. Losses at the gene ends were 7 bases for V and 2 bases for J; bases not matched to a gene: 8. There are 14 residues in the CDR3. The CDR3 nucleotides read TGTGCCAGCACCACCACTAGCGTACCCTACGAGCAGTACTTC. Its protein product is CASTTTSVPYEQYF.

This chain joins TRBV6-6 and TRBJ1-1; D is possibly TRBD1 (6 bases). V dropped 6 bases and J dropped 4 bases, with 9 bases sitting between them. Germline CDR1 is MNHNY and CDR2 is SVGAGI (reference sequence). This CDR3 comprises 12 residues. The CDR3 DNA follows: TGTGCCAGCAGCAAACAGGGCACTGAAGCTTTCTTT. Translating gives CASSKQGTEAFF.

The V call is TRBV13, the J call TRBJ2-7, with 7 bases lining up with TRBD2. V shed 1 base, J shed 6 bases, and the junction held 6 bases outside the gene matches. The CDR3 consists of 14 residues. The germline V gene encodes CDR1 PRHDT and CDR2 FYEKMQ (reference sequence). The CDR3 sequence: CASSLVGGPREQYF. The CDR3 DNA sequence: TGTGCCAGCAGCTTAGTGGGAGGGCCACGCGAGCAGTACTTC.

The chain links TRBV6-6 to TRBJ2-7, with 9 positions matching TRBD1. Germline CDR1 MNHNY, CDR2 SVGAGI (reference sequence). Trimming removed 6 bases from V and 3 bases from J; junction bases left unmatched: 6. The CDR3 is made up of 14 amino acids. The CDR3 is CASRSGQGHYEQYF. For the CDR3, the DNA is TGTGCCAGCAGAAGCGGACAGGGGCACTACGAGCAGTACTTC.

The chain employs TRBV4-1 and TRBJ2-1, with 8 bases lining up with TRBD1. J lost 7 bases, V lost 8 bases, and 7 bases had no gene match. The CDR3 runs 13 residues. CDR1 is MGHRA, CDR2 YSYEKL, per germline. CDR3 residues: CASSWTGKNEQFF. In nucleotides, the CDR3 is TGCGCCAGCTCCTGGACAGGGAAGAATGAGCAGTTCTTC.

The chain has TRBV27 and TRBJ1-5; 8 bases agree with TRBD1. The CDR3 consists of 15 residues. The germline gives CDR1 MNHEY, CDR2 SMNVEV (reference sequence). The junction had 3 bases not matched to a gene; V was cut back by 4 bases and J by 1 base. CDR3 sequence reads: CASSSGGRSNQPQHF. CDR3 bases: TGTGCCAGCAGTTCAGGGGGCCGGAGCAATCAGCCCCAGCATTTT.

The chain carries TRBV30 and TRBJ2-5, with TRBD2 identical over 9 bases. CDR3 length: 16 amino acids. Germline loops: CDR1 GTSNPN, CDR2 SVGIG (reference sequence). Trimming removed 0 bases from V and 0 bases from J; junction bases left unmatched: 5. The CDR3 region is CAWSVLSGRYQETQYF. The CDR3 bases are TGTGCCTGGAGTGTATTGAGCGGGAGGTACCAAGAGACCCAGTACTTC.

The chain carries TRBV9 and TRBJ2-7, with 7 bases fitting TRBD2. Unmatched junction bases numbered 9, after V lost 4 bases and J lost 2 bases. CDR1 and CDR2 from the germline V gene are SGDLS and YYNGEE. The CDR3 contains 15 residues. CDR3 amino acids: CASSSGEGSPYEQYF. The CDR3 DNA sequence: TGTGCCAGCAGCTCCGGGGAGGGGAGCCCCTACGAGCAGTACTTC.

The chain employs TRBV27 and TRBJ2-2; 8 bases agree with TRBD2. Losses at the gene ends were 3 bases for V and 5 bases for J; bases not matched to a gene: 8. Germline values: CDR1 MNHEY, CDR2 SMNVEV (reference sequence). The CDR3 is made up of 16 amino acids. CDR3 amino acids: CASSFGAGVRTGELFF. CDR3 DNA: TGTGCCAGCAGTTTTGGAGCGGGAGTTCGGACCGGGGAGCTGTTTTTT.

This chain joins TRBV11-1 and TRBJ2-3; 9 bases match TRBD1. This CDR3 has 14 residues. The V gene end was trimmed by 5 bases and the J gene end by 3 bases; junction bases not matched to a gene: 3. The germline V gene encodes CDR1 SGHAT and CDR2 FQDESV (reference sequence). CDR3 protein: CASSAQGATDTQYF. CDR3 DNA sequence: TGTGCCAGCAGCGCACAGGGGGCGACAGATACGCAGTATTTT.

This clone was found a few times. The CDR3 is CASSPPGTPNYGYTF. Written as DNA, the CDR3 is TGTGCCAGCAGCCCCCCCGGGACACCTAACTATGGCTACACCTTC. The V call is TRBV7-9, the J call TRBJ1-2; TRBD1 might be the D (6 bases). Looked up from germline, CDR1 is SEHNR and CDR2 is FQNEAQ (reference sequence). The V gene lost 5 bases and the J gene lost 0 bases, with 13 bases spanning the gap. The CDR3 consists of 15 residues.

V gene TRBV4-3 combines with J gene TRBJ1-1; 9 bases are a match to TRBD1. From germline, CDR1 is LGHNA and CDR2 YSLEER. The V gene end was trimmed by 5 bases and the J gene end by 7 bases; junction bases not matched to a gene: 8. The CDR3 covers 14 residues. The CDR3 loop reads CASSTGTGSREAFF. The CDR3 region has the DNA TGCGCCAGCAGCACCGGGACAGGGAGCCGTGAAGCTTTCTTT.

This clone was counted a single time. The chain uses TRBV23-1 and TRBJ2-1; D perhaps matches TRBD2 (5 bases). TRBV23-1 is designated an ORF whose function remains uncertain. The CDR3 is 13 amino acids. Trimming shortened V by 7 bases and J by 7 bases, and 14 bases separated the two germline ends. The CDR3 bases are TGCGCCAGCAAGAGGGTCGCCGGAAATGAGCAGTTCTTC. Amino acids: CASKRVAGNEQFF.

The table lists this clone with a count of one. V and J are TRBV15 and TRBJ2-5; TRBD2 aligns across 7 bases. The CDR3 is made up of 15 amino acids. J was trimmed by 1 base and V by 1 base; bases with no gene match: 3. CDR1 is LNHNV, CDR2 YYDKDF, per germline (reference sequence). The CDR3 bases are TGTGCCACCAGCAGAGTGGGGGGGAGCCAAGAGACCCAGTACTTC. Amino acid sequence: CATSRVGGSQETQYF.

The chain links TRBV9 to TRBJ1-5, with a possible D match to TRBD1 (6 bases). Germline lookup yields CDR1 SGDLS and CDR2 YYNGEE. V was shortened by 3 bases and J by 3 bases, with 13 bases between the two germline ends. The length of the CDR3 is 15 residues. CDR3 coding DNA: TGTGCCAGCAGCGAGGGGGGGAATGACAATCAGCCCCAGCATTTT. It translates to CASSEGGNDNQPQHF. The variable domain in full, with the rest retrieved from reference TRBV9 and TRBJ1-5, is DSGVTQTPKHLITATGQRVTLRCSPRSGDLSVYWYQQSLDQGLQFLIQYYNGEERAKGNILERFSAQQFPDLHSELNLSSLELGDSALYFCASSEGGNDNQPQHFGDGTRLSIL.

V usage is TRBV6-1 and J usage is TRBJ2-7, with D perhaps TRBD2 (6 bases). Trimming removed 3 bases at V and 0 bases at J, with 12 bases between. This CDR3 has 15 residues. Germline CDR1 MNHNS, CDR2 SASEGT. The CDR3 nucleotides read TGTGCCAGCAGTGAGTACTGGAGGGCCTCCTACGAGCAGTACTTC. Translated: CASSEYWRASYEQYF.

CDR3 sequence: CASRRQGANTGELFF. As DNA, the CDR3 is TGTGCCAGCAGACGACAGGGGGCGAACACCGGGGAGCTGTTTTTT. This chain links TRBV2 with TRBJ2-2, with 9 bases matching TRBD1. Losses at the gene ends were 6 bases for V and 0 bases for J; bases not matched to a gene: 2. Germline lookup yields CDR1 SNHLY and CDR2 FYNNEI. The CDR3 is made up of 15 amino acids. Full variable domain (missing parts from reference TRBV2 and TRBJ2-2): EPEVTQTPSHQVTQMGQEVILRCVPISNHLYFYWYRQILGQKVEFLVSFYNNEISEKSEIFDDQFSVERPDGSNFTLKIRSTKLEDSAMYFCASRRQGANTGELFFGEGSRLTVL.

This chain uses TRBV7-9 with TRBJ2-2; possibly TRBD2 for D (5 bases). This CDR3 region has 16 residues. CDR1 SEHNR and CDR2 FQNEAQ come from the germline V gene (reference sequence). Trimming took off 8 bases at V and 2 bases at J, with 18 bases between the two ends. The CDR3 DNA reads as TGTGCCAGCGGTCCAAGAGGGCGGAGTAACACCGGGGAGCTGTTTTTT. Amino acids: CASGPRGRSNTGELFF.

J is TRBJ2-6 and V is TRBV9; D unresolved. CDR1 SGDLS and CDR2 YYNGEE come from the germline V gene. The V end was cut by 3 bases, the J end by 0 bases, with 7 bases between. CDR3 size: 15 residues. In DNA form, the CDR3 reads TGTGCCAGCAGCGGTATAATCTCTGGGGCCAACGTCCTGACTTTC. Protein product: CASSGIISGANVLTF.

The chain recombines TRBV14 with TRBJ1-2, with D unclear. CDR1 is SGHDN, CDR2 FVKESK, per germline. Trimming shortened V by 1 base and J by 0 bases, and 6 bases separated the two germline ends. The length of the CDR3 is 14 residues. CDR3 in amino acids: CASSQVTANYGYTF. The CDR3 bases are TGTGCCAGCAGCCAAGTTACAGCTAACTATGGCTACACCTTC.

This chain joins TRBV5-1 and TRBJ2-1; 7 bases line up with TRBD1. With V trimmed by 4 bases and J by 4 bases, 8 bases remained unmatched. Germline V lookup: CDR1 SGHRS, CDR2 YFSETQ. The CDR3 length is 15 residues. CDR3 sequence reads: CASSPGTAFYNEQFF. Written as DNA, the CDR3 is TGCGCCAGCAGCCCCGGGACAGCGTTTTACAATGAGCAGTTCTTC.

This CDR3 reads CAWSVTGGTYEQYF. CDR3 in DNA: TGTGCCTGGAGTGTAACGGGAGGGACGTACGAGCAGTACTTC. The genes are TRBV30 and TRBJ2-7, with 8 bases lining up with TRBD2. After removal of 0 bases from V and 4 bases from J, the junction contained 5 bases not matched to a gene. Germline V lookup: CDR1 GTSNPN, CDR2 SVGIG (reference sequence). This CDR3 has 14 amino acids.

This chain uses TRBV7-3 with TRBJ2-3; TRBD2 might be the D (5 bases). CDR3 length equals 14 residues. Looked up from germline, CDR1 is SGHTA and CDR2 is FQGTGA. Trimming shortened V by 1 base and J by 2 bases, and 7 bases separated the two germline ends. The CDR3: CASSLSSDTDTQYF. The CDR3 DNA is TGTGCCAGCAGCTTAAGTAGCGACACAGATACGCAGTATTTT.